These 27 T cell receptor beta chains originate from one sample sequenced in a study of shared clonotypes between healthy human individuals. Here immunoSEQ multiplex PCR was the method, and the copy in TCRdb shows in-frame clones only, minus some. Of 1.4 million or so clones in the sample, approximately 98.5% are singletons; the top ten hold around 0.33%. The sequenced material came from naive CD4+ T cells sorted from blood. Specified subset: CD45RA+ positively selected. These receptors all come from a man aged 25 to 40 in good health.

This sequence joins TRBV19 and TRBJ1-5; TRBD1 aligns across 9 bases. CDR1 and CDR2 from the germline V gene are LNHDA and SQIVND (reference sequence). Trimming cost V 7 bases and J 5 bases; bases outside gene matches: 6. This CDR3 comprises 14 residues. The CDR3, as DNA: TGTGCCAGTAATCACAGACAGGGGGATCAGCCCCAGCATTTT. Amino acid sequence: CASNHRQGDQPQHF.

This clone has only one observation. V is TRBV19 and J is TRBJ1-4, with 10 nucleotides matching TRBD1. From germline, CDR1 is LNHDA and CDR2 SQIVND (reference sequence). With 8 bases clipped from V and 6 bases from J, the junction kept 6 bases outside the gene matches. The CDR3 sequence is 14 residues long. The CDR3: CASRRTGGDEKLFF. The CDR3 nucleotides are TGTGCCAGTCGGCGGACAGGGGGGGATGAAAAACTGTTTTTT.

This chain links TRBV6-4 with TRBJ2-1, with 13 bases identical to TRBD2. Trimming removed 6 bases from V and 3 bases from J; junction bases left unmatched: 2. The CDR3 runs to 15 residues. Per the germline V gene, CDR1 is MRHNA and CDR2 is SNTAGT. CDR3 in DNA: TGTGCCAGCAGCAGACTAGCGGGAGGCTACAATGAGCAGTTCTTC. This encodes CASSRLAGGYNEQFF.

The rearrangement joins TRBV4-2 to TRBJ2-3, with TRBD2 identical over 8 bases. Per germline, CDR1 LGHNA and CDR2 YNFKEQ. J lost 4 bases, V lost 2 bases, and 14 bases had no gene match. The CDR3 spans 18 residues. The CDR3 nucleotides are TGTGCCAGCAGCCAACCTCCTAAAGCGGGAGTTGTGGCAGATACGCAGTATTTT. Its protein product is CASSQPPKAGVVADTQYF.

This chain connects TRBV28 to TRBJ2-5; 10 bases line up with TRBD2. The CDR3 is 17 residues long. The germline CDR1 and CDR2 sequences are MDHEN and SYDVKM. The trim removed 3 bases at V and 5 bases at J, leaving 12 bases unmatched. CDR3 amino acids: CASSLSSGRLAAETQYF. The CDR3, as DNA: TGTGCCAGCAGTTTGAGTAGCGGGAGGCTCGCGGCGGAGACCCAGTACTTC. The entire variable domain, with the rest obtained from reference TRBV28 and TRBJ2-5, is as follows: DVKVTQSSRYLVKRTGEKVFLECVQDMDHENMFWYRQDPGLGLRLIYFSYDVKMKEKGDIPEGYSVSREKKERFSLILESASTNQTSMYLCASSLSSGRLAAETQYFGPGTRLLVL.

The CDR3 is CASSYSTGTSGNEQFF. The CDR3 DNA sequence: TGTGCCAGCAGTTACTCGACCGGGACTAGCGGCAATGAGCAGTTCTTC. V and J are TRBV6-5 and TRBJ2-1; 11 bases match TRBD2. The CDR3 contains 16 residues. Germline assignment: CDR1 MNHEY and CDR2 SVGAGI. With 0 bases clipped from V and 6 bases from J, the junction kept 4 bases outside the gene matches.

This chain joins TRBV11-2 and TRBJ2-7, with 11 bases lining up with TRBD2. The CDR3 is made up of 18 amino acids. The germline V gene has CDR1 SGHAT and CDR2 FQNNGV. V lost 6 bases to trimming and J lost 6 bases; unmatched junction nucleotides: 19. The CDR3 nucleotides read TGTGCCAGCAGTAGAATCGTCGCTAGCGGGAGGCTATTAGGCGAGCAGTACTTC. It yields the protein CASSRIVASGRLLGEQYF.

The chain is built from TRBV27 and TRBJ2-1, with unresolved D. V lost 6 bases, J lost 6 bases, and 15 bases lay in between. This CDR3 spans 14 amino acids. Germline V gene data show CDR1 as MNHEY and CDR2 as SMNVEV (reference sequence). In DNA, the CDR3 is TGTGCCAGCAGACCTCTTGTTCCTCCCAATGAGCAGTTCTTC. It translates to CASRPLVPPNEQFF.

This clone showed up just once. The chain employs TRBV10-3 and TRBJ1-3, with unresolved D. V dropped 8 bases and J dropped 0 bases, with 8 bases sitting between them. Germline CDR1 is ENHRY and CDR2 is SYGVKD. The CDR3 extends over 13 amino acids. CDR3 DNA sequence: TGTGCCATCGTCGACGTCTCTGGAAACACCATATATTTT. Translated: CAIVDVSGNTIYF.

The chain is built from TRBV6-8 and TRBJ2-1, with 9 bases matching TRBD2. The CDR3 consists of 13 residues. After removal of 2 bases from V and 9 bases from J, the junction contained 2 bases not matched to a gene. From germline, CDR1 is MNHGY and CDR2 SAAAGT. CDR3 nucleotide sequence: TGTGCCAGCAGTTACCGGACTAGCGCTGAGCAGTTCTTC. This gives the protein CASSYRTSAEQFF.

This chain's CDR3 is CASSWGPPGETQYF. Here the CDR3 DNA reads TGTGCCAGCAGTTGGGGACCCCCTGGGGAGACCCAGTACTTC. V and J are TRBV6-5 and TRBJ2-5; D is perhaps TRBD1 or TRBD2 (5 bases each). In germline, CDR1 is MNHEY, CDR2 SVGAGI. Deletions cut 4 bases from V and 5 bases from J, with 14 bases between. The CDR3 is made up of 14 amino acids.

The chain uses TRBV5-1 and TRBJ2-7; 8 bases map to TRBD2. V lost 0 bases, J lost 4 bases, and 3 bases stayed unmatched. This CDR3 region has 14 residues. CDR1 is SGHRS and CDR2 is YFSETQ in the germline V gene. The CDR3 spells CASSLGLATYEQYF. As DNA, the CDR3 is TGCGCCAGCAGCTTGGGACTAGCGACTTACGAGCAGTACTTC.

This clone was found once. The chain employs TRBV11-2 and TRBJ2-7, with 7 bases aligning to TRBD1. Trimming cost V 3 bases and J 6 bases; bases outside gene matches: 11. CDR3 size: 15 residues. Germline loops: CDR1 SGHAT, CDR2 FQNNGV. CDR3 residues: CASSFLRDRDVEQYF. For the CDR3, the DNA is TGTGCCAGCAGCTTTCTTCGTGACAGGGATGTCGAGCAGTACTTC.

CDR3 amino acids: CASSPIGSRGVVRELFF. CDR3 nucleotides: TGTGCCAGCAGCCCTATTGGGTCCCGGGGTGTGGTGAGGGAGCTGTTTTTT. V usage is TRBV11-2 and J usage is TRBJ2-2, with D perhaps matching TRBD2 (5 bases). The CDR3 consists of 17 residues. CDR1 is SGHAT and CDR2 is FQNNGV in the germline V gene. Trimming pared 5 bases from V and 9 bases from J, leaving 25 bases between.

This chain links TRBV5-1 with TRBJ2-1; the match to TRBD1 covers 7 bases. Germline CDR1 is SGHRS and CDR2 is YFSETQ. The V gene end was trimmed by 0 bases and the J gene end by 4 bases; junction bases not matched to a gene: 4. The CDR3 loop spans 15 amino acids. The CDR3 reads CASSLEGQKYNEQFF. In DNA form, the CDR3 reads TGCGCCAGCAGCTTGGAGGGACAGAAATACAATGAGCAGTTCTTC.

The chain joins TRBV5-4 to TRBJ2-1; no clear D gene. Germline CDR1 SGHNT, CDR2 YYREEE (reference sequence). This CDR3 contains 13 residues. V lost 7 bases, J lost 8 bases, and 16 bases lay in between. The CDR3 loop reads CASWGSSWDEQFF. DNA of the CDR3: TGTGCCAGCTGGGGTAGCAGCTGGGATGAGCAGTTCTTC.

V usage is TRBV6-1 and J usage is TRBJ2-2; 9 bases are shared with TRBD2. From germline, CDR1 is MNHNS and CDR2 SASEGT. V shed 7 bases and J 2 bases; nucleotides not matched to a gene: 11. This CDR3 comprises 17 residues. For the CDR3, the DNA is TGTGCCAGCATTGATAGCGGGAGAAGGGCAAACACCGGGGAGCTGTTTTTT. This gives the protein CASIDSGRRANTGELFF.

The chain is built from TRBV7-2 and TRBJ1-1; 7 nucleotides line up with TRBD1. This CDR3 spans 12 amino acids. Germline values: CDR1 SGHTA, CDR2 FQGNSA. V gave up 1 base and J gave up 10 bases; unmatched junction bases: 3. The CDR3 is CASSLDRGTAFF. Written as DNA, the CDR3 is TGTGCCAGCAGCTTAGACAGGGGAACAGCTTTCTTT.

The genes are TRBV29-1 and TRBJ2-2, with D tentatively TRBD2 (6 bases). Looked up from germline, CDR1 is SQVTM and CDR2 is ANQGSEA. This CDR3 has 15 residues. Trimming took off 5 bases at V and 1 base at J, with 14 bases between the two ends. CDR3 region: CSVILNGRNTGELFF. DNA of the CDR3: TGCAGCGTTATCCTGAACGGGAGGAACACCGGGGAGCTGTTTTTT.

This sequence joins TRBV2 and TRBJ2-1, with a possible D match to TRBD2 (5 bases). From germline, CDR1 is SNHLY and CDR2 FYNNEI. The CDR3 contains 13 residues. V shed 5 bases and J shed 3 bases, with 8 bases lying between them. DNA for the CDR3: TGTGCCAGCAGTTCTACTAGCTACAATGAGCAGTTCTTC. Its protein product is CASSSTSYNEQFF.

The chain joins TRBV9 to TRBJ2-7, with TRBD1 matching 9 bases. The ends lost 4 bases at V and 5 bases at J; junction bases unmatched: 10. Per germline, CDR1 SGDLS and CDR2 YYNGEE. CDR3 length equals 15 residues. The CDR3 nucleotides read TGTGCCAGCAGCTCCTGGCCGGGACAGGGCCACGAGCAGTACTTC. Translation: CASSSWPGQGHEQYF.

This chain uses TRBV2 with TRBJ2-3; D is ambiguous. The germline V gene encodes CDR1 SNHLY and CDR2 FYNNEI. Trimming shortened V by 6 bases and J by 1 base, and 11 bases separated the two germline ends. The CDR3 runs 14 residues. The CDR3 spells CASRLGRGTDTQYF. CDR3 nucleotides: TGTGCCAGCAGATTGGGAAGGGGCACAGATACGCAGTATTTT.

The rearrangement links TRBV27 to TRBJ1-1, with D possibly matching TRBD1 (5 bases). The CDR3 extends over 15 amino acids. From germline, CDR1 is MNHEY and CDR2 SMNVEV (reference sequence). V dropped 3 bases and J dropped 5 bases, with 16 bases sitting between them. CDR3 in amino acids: CASSFGTAGGTEAFF. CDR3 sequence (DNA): TGTGCCAGCAGTTTTGGGACTGCGGGGGGAACTGAAGCTTTCTTT.

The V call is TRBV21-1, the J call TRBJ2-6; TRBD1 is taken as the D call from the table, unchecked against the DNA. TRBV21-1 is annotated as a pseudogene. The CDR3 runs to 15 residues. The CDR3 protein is CASNDRADGANVLTF. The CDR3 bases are TGTGCCAGCAACGACAGGGCAGATGGGGCCAACGTCCTGACTTTC.

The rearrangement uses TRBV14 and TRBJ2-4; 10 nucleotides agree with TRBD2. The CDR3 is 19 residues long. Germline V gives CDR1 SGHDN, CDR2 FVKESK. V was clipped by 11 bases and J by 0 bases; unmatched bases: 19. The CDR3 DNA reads TGTGCCTTCAAGCGGGAGGGTTGGGGTCCCTCCGGAGCCAAAAACATTCAGTACTTC. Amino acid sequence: CAFKREGWGPSGAKNIQYF.

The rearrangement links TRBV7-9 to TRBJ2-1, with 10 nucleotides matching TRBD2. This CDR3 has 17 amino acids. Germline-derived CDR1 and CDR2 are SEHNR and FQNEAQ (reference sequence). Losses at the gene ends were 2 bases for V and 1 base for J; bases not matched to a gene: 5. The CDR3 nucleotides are TGTGCCAGCAGCTTACCTCTAGCGGGAGCTTCCTACAATGAGCAGTTCTTC. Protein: CASSLPLAGASYNEQFF.

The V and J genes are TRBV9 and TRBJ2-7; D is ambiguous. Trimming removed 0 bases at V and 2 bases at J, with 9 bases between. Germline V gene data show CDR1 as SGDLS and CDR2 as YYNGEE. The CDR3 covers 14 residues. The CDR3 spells CASSVAVGPYEQYF. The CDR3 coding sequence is TGTGCCAGCAGCGTAGCAGTAGGTCCCTACGAGCAGTACTTC.